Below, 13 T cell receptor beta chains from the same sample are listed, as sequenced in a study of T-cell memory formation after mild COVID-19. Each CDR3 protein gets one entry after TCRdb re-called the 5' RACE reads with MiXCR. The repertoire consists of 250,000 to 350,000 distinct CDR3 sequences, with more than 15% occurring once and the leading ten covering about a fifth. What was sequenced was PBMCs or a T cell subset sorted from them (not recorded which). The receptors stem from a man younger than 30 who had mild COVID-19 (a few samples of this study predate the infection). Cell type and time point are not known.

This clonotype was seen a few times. The CDR3 protein is CASSSGTATGYTF. The DNA of the CDR3 is TGTGCCAGCAGCTCGGGGACAGCGACTGGCTACACCTTC. The chain carries TRBV7-3 and TRBJ1-2, with 7 positions matching TRBD1. V was pared by 4 bases and J by 7 bases, with 6 bases of the junction left unmatched. The length of the CDR3 is 13 residues. The germline CDR1 and CDR2 sequences are SGHTA and FQGTGA.

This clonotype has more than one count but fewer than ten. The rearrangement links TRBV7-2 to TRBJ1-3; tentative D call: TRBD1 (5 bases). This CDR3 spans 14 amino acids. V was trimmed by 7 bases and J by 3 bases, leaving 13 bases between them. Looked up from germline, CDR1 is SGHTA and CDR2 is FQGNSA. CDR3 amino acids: CASNPGGVGNTIYF. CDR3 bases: TGTGCCAGCAACCCGGGGGGGGTTGGAAACACCATATATTTT.

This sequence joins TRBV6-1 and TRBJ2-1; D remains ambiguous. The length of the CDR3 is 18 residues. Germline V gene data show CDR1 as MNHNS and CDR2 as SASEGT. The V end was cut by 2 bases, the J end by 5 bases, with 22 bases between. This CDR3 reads CASSETTDGQAPDNEQFF. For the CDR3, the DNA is TGTGCCAGCAGTGAAACGACCGATGGGCAGGCGCCCGACAATGAGCAGTTCTTC.

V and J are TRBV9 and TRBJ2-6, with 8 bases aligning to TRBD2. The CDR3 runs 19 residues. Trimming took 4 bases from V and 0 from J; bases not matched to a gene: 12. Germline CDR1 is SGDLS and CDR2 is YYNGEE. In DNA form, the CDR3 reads TGTGCCAGCAGCCTAAGAAGGACGGGGGGGATCTCTGGGGCCAACGTCCTGACTTTC. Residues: CASSLRRTGGISGANVLTF.

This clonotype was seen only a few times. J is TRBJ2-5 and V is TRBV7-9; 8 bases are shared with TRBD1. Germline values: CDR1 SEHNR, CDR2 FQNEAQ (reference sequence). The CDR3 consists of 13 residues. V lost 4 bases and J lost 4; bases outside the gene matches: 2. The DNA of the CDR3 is TGTGCCAGCAGCTGGACAGGGTTAGAGACCCAGTACTTC. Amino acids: CASSWTGLETQYF.

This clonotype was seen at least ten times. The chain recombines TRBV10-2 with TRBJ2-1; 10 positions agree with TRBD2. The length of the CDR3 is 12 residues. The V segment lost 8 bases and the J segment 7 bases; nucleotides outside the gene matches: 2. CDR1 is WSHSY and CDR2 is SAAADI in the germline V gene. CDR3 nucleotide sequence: TGCGCCAGCGGACTAGCGGAAAATGAGCAGTTCTTC. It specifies CASGLAENEQFF.

CDR3 sequence (DNA): TGTGCCAGCCCAAGGGCTGGAAACACCATATATTTT. This encodes CASPRAGNTIYF. The V gene is TRBV21-1, the J gene TRBJ1-3. TRBV21-1 is deemed a pseudogene. The CDR3 spans 12 residues.

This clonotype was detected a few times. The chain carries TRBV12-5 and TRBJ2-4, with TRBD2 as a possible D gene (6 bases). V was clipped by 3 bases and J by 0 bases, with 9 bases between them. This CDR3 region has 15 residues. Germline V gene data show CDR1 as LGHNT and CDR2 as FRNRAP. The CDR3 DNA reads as TGTGCTAGTGGTTTAGGGACTCCAGCCAAAAACATTCAGTACTTC. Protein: CASGLGTPAKNIQYF.

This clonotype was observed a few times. The CDR3 DNA reads as TGCGCCAGCAGCTTTCCCGGGGGCAATGAGCAGTTCTTC. Translation gives CASSFPGGNEQFF. This chain joins TRBV5-1 and TRBJ2-1, with D possibly being TRBD2 (6 bases). Trimming shortened V by 2 bases and J by 6 bases, and 9 bases separated the two germline ends. The CDR3 is 13 amino acids. Germline V gene sequence: CDR1 SGHRS, CDR2 YFSETQ.

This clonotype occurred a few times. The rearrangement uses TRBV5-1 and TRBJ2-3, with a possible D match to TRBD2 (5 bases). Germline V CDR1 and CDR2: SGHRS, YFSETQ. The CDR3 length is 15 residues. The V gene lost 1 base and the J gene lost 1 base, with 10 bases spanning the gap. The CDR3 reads CASSLRGRGTDTQYF. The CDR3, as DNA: TGCGCCAGCAGCTTGCGCGGGCGTGGCACAGATACGCAGTATTTT.

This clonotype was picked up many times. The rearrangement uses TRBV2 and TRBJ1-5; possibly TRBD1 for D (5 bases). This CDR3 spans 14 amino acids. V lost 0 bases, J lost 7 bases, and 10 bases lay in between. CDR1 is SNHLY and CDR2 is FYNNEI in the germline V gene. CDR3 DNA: TGTGCCAGCAGTGAAGCTGGCAGGGACCAGCCCCAGCATTTT. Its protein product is CASSEAGRDQPQHF.

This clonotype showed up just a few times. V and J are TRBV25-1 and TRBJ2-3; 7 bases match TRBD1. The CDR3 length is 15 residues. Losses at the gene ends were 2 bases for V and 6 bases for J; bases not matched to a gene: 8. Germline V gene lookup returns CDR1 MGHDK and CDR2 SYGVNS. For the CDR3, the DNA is TGTGCCAGCAGTGAACCGGGGACAGTATGGGATACGCAGTATTTT. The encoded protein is CASSEPGTVWDTQYF.

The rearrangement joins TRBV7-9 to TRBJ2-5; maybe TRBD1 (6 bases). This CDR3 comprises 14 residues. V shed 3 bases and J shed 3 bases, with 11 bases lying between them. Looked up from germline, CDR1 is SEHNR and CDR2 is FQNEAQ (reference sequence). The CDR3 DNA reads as TGTGCCAGCAGCTTGGTCTGGACAGAAGAGACCCAGTACTTC. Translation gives CASSLVWTEETQYF. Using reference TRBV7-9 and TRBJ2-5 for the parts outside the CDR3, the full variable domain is DTGVSQNPRHKITKRGQNVTFRCDPISEHNRLYWYRQTLGQGPEFLTYFQNEAQLEKSRLLSDRFSAERPKGSFSTLEIQRTEQGDSAMYLCASSLVWTEETQYFGPGTRLLVL.